This T cell receptor (beta chain) was recovered during a study of beta chain features in type 1 diabetes. TCRB transcripts that were expressed got sequenced, as all of the isolated RNA had been reverse transcribed. Sequencing was performed with immunoSEQ multiplex PCR; in TCRdb, only in-frame clones are kept and a portion is missing. The sample includes hundreds of thousands of clones, roughly 12% of them seen just once. Details on this clone: Its antigen remains unknown.

Study outcomes and limitations: Researchers caution that PCR might favor shorter templates, equally among patients and controls.

The CDR3 consists of 15 residues. Germline values: CDR1 SGHKS, CDR2 YYEKEE (reference sequence). V lost 5 bases to trimming and J lost 8 bases; unmatched junction nucleotides: 13. The material sequenced was naive CD4+ T cells from blood. This chain uses TRBV5-5 with TRBJ2-1; TRBD1 aligns across 7 bases. The TCR sequence derives from a man in his late teens or twenties in good health. The CDR3 loop reads CASSPPGQPVYEQFF. The CDR3 DNA reads as TGTGCCAGCAGTCCTCCGGGACAGCCTGTGTATGAGCAGTTCTTC.